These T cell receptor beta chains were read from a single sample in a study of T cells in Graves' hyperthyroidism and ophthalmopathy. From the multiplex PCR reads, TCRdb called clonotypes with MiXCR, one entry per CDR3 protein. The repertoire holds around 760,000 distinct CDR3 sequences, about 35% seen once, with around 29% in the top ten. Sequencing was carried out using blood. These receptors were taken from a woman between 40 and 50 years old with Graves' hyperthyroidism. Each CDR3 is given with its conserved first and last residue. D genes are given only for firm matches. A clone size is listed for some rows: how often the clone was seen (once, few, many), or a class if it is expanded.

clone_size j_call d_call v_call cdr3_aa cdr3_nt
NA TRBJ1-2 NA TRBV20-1 CSARKFTGGRGGGSSGYTF TGCAGTGCTAGAAAGTTTACGGGGGGCAGGGGCGGTGGTAGTAGTGGCTACACCTTC
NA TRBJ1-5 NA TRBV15 CATSNGYSNQPQHF TGTGCCACCAGCAACGGATATAGCAATCAGCCCCAGCATTTT
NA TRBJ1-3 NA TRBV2 CASSPTGGADTIYF TGTGCCAGCAGCCCCACCGGGGGCGCGGACACCATATATTTT
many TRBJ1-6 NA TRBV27 CASSSLPTGSYNSPLHF TGTGCCAGCAGTTCGCTTCCCACCGGGAGCTACAACTCACCCCTCCACTTT
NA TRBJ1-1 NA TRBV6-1 CASRRQLVAFF TGTGCCAGTCGTCGACAGCTAGTAGCTTTCTTT
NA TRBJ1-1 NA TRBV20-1 CSAPGRTENTEAFF TGCAGTGCTCCAGGACGGACAGAGAACACTGAAGCTTTCTTT
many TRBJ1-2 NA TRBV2 CASSPRAAGAHRYGYTF TGTGCCAGCAGTCCACGGGCGGCGGGGGCGCACCGATATGGCTACACCTTC
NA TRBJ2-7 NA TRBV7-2 CASSLFDCEQYF TGTGCCAGCAGCTTGTTCGACTGCGAGCAGTACTTC
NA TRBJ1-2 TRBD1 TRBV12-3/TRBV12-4 CASSLKGTGGRYGYTF TGTGCCAGCAGTTTAAAGGGGACAGGGGGTCGGTATGGCTACACCTTC
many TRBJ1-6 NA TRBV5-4 CASSLFGSNSPLHF TGTGCCAGCAGCTTGTTTGGCAGCAATTCACCCCTCCACTTT
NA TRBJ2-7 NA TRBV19 CASSPGDTAISYEQYF TGTGCCAGCTCACCAGGGGACACAGCTATCTCCTACGAGCAGTACTTC
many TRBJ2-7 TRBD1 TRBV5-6 CASSRPGQGDEQYF TGTGCCAGCAGCAGGCCGGGACAGGGCGACGAGCAGTACTTC
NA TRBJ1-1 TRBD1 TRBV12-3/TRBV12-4 CASSFRTGGDEAFF TGTGCCAGCAGTTTCAGGACAGGGGGGGATGAAGCTTTCTTT
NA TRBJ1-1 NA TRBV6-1 CASRTVTRDTEAFF TGTGCCAGCAGGACCGTGACCCGAGACACTGAAGCTTTCTTT
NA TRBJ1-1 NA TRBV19 CASLGHKNTEAFF TGTGCCAGCCTGGGACACAAGAACACTGAAGCTTTCTTT